The text below deals with one TCR beta chain. Its target antigen remains unknown. The record has no base qualities; no much larger clone is one base away. These data originate in a study of blood T cell repertoires in COVID-19 (dated by TCRdb to 2020 to 2022). Turning to the overall study: Collaborator samples came from the United States, Italy and Spain and covered acute and convalescent phases of COVID-19. The prospective study material was composed of cDNA or gDNA derived from T cells, B-cell-depleted T cells, or PBMCs. The dataset comprised deeply sampled blood TCRbeta repertoires from subjects exposed to, actively infected with, or recovered from COVID-19. A freely available public database, intended as a resource for researchers studying the immune response to SARS-CoV-2, is where the repertoires were released. The samples were drawn from two sources: the first 160 participants of the ongoing ImmuneRACE study, and 1,254 subjects contributed by 6 global collaborators. Sample metadata almost always included a de-identified subject ID, COVID-19 status, age in years and sex. Where HLA class I and class II types were available, the types were taken from metadata supplied by the sample provider, not from assay-based typing.

The germline V gene (reference sequence) specifies DFQATT as CDR1 and SNEGSKA as CDR2. The CDR3, from cysteine to phenylalanine, totals 11 residues. Of the read, only the CDR3 DNA is kept; its 33 bases are in frame from base 1. V is shortened by 6 bases, J by 4 bases, and the region joining them spans 7 bases. TCRbeta CDR3 regions were amplified from genomic DNA using the immunoSEQ Assay, a bias-controlled multiplex PCR. The source study handled its data this way. The number of nucleated cells in each sample was estimated from the amplification of reference gene primers within the assay. To quantify the absolute abundance of each unique TCRbeta CDR3 rearrangement, sequence reads were collapsed and filtered. For each sample, productive Simpson clonality was calculated as the square root of Simpson's diversity index across productive rearrangements. Held by TCRdb, this immuneACCESS table contains in-frame sequences only and omits some clones. Under half of the omission traces to an unresolved V gene where checked; the cause of the rest is unknown. V, J and clone size are those of that table, while D and trimming were read from the DNA. A total of 200,000 or so clones appear in this sample, about four fifths of them only once. The ten top clones hold about 4.6% of the sample.

General study outcomes and caveats: The quantity of clinical and demographic metadata differed by source and by participant and was supplied without curation.

Participants in the prospective study were aged roughly 18 to 95 years, lived in over 20 United States geographic areas, and enrolled through a virtual design. In the prospective study, participants were assigned to cohorts based on the clinical history participants reported in a screening survey and a study questionnaire. Exposed participants were defined as having been in contact with someone with a PCR-confirmed or clinician-diagnosed COVID-19 case within 2 weeks of study entry. Each participant in the prospective study had whole blood, serum and a nasopharyngeal or oropharyngeal swab collected by mobile phlebotomists. Prospective study participants could optionally give additional blood draws and questionnaires over an approximately two-month period. Before DNA extraction, blood samples from the prospective study were shipped at room temperature or frozen.

The sample was PBMCs or T cells enriched from blood (not recorded which). The clonotype comes from a woman in her 50s who had been exposed to COVID-19. The chain joins TRBV20-1 to TRBJ2-1; TRBD1 is a weak D gene call, 6 bases matching. Read as DNA, the sequence is TGCAGTGCAGGACAGTACAATGAGCAGTTCTTC. Its product reads: CSAGQYNEQFF.